These T cell receptor beta chains were read from a single sample in a study of response to subunit inactivated influenza vaccine. TCRdb fed the RT-PCR reads into MiXCR, producing one record per CDR3 protein. The sample has about 800,000 distinct CDR3 sequences; 21% are singletons. This specimen was PBMCs from blood, taken 4 to 6 days after vaccination. The receptor set was obtained from a man between 50 and 59 years old who received an inactivated influenza vaccine. CDR3s include the opening cysteine and the closing phenylalanine or tryptophan. The D gene is left open where the match is weak. Only part of the rows carry a size: once, few, many, or a class if the clone is expanded.

>12|-|TRBV2|TRBJ2-2|-
CASRGDNGELFF
TGTGCCAGCAGAGGAGACAACGGGGAGCTGTTTTTT
>16|few|TRBV5-6|TRBJ2-3|-
CASSLDRLFGADTQYF
TGTGCCAGCAGCTTGGATCGCCTTTTCGGGGCGGATACGCAGTATTTT
>15|-|TRBV7-2|TRBJ1-1|TRBD1
CASSPDRGWGTEAFF
TGTGCCAGCAGCCCGGACAGGGGTTGGGGCACTGAAGCTTTCTTT
>16|few|TRBV20-1|TRBJ2-3|-
CSARRSNRGFTDTQYF
TGCAGTGCTAGACGCTCCAATAGGGGGTTTACAGATACGCAGTATTTT
>17|-|TRBV29-1|TRBJ2-3|TRBD2
CSGRHSGRGLGTDTQYF
TGCAGCGGAAGGCATAGCGGGAGGGGACTCGGCACAGATACGCAGTATTTT
>14|-|TRBV7-7|TRBJ2-5|-
CASSDRPEGETQYF
TGTGCTAGCAGCGACCGTCCCGAGGGGGAGACCCAGTACTTC
>17|many|TRBV28|TRBJ2-7|TRBD1
CASSLGPRDRVNYEQYF
TGTGCCAGCAGTTTAGGCCCCCGGGACAGGGTAAACTACGAGCAGTACTTC
>13|-|TRBV6-1|TRBJ2-7|TRBD1
CASRTQGSYEQYF
TGTGCCAGCAGAACACAGGGGTCCTACGAGCAGTACTTC
>11|-|TRBV30|TRBJ2-7|-
CAWSYPGEQYF
TGTGCCTGGAGTTATCCGGGCGAGCAGTACTTC
>16|-|TRBV7-9|TRBJ2-7|-
CASSSRRGGPSYEQYF
TGTGCCAGCAGCTCCCGCAGAGGCGGGCCGTCCTACGAGCAGTACTTC
>14|few|TRBV10-3|TRBJ2-5|-
CAISAAGQGETQYF
TGTGCCATCAGTGCGGCGGGGCAGGGGGAGACCCAGTACTTC
>13|few|TRBV24-1|TRBJ1-6|-
CATQRAGSSPLHF
TGTGCCACCCAAAGGGCAGGATCCTCACCCCTCCACTTT
>15|-|TRBV10-2|TRBJ2-1|-
CAGSVNSGVGNEQFF
TGCGCCGGCAGTGTAAACAGTGGAGTCGGGAATGAGCAGTTCTTC
>16|many|TRBV29-1|TRBJ2-3|-
CSVALTAGQSTDTQYF
TGCAGCGTTGCCTTAACCGCGGGACAGAGCACAGATACGCAGTATTTT
>15|few|TRBV29-1|TRBJ2-5|-
CSAERGSGQVGTQYF
TGCAGCGCTGAGCGGGGATCGGGACAGGTCGGGACCCAGTACTTC
>15|-|TRBV28|TRBJ2-3|TRBD2
CASSRGRGGRDTQYF
TGTGCCAGCAGCCGGGGACGGGGGGGCCGAGATACGCAGTATTTT
>16|many|TRBV12-3/TRBV12-4|TRBJ2-2|TRBD2
CASRGILAGATGELFF
TGTGCCAGCAGGGGGATCCTAGCGGGGGCCACCGGGGAGCTGTTTTTT
>12|-|TRBV7-6|TRBJ2-5|-
CASSLTPRTQYF
TGTGCCAGCAGCTTAACTCCCCGGACCCAGTACTTC
>16|-|TRBV25-1|TRBJ2-3|-
CASTDAYRDLTDTQYF
TGTGCCAGCACCGATGCTTATAGGGATCTCACAGATACGCAGTATTTT
>16|-|TRBV4-1|TRBJ2-6|-
CASSQDYFSGANVLTF
TGCGCCAGCAGCCAAGATTACTTCTCTGGGGCCAACGTCCTGACTTTC
>12|-|TRBV3-1|TRBJ2-7|-
CASSQTSREQYF
TGTGCCAGCAGCCAAACGTCCCGCGAGCAGTACTTC
>11|-|TRBV12-3/TRBV12-4|TRBJ2-1|-
CASSYGGGRFF
TGTGCCAGCAGCTACGGGGGAGGAAGATTCTTC
>15|many|TRBV20-1|TRBJ2-1|TRBD2
CSATPGLAGYNEQFF
TGCAGTGCTACTCCGGGACTAGCGGGGTACAATGAGCAGTTCTTC
>14|-|TRBV2|TRBJ2-7|-
CASRDSYSSYEQYF
TGTGCCAGCAGGGACAGCTACAGCTCCTACGAGCAGTACTTC
>13|few|TRBV25-1|TRBJ2-7|-
CASRGLSSYEQYF
TGTGCCAGCAGGGGACTTTCCTCCTACGAGCAGTACTTC
>15|-|TRBV7-2|TRBJ1-3|-
CASSLRGVAGNTIYF
TGTGCCAGCAGCTTAAGAGGGGTGGCTGGAAACACCATATATTTT
>15|-|TRBV11-3|TRBJ2-3|-
CASSSRDTDADTQYF
TGTGCCAGCAGCTCCCGGGACACCGACGCAGATACGCAGTATTTT
>15|-|TRBV6-1|TRBJ1-2|TRBD1
CASSDRDRFDYGYTF
TGTGCCAGCAGCGACAGGGATCGATTCGACTATGGCTACACCTTC
>15|-|TRBV5-1|TRBJ1-1|-
CASSLRQSPNTEAFF
TGCGCCAGCAGCTTGAGGCAGTCTCCGAACACTGAAGCTTTCTTT
>15|few|TRBV20-1|TRBJ1-2|-
CSARPPTEINYGYTF
TGCAGTGCTAGACCACCGACGGAAATTAACTATGGCTACACCTTC
>16|few|TRBV7-9|TRBJ2-1|TRBD2
CASSANGGAGYNEQFF
TGTGCCAGCAGCGCAAACGGGGGGGCCGGATACAATGAGCAGTTCTTC
>15|few|TRBV6-1|TRBJ2-3|-
CASRATPLAADTQYF
TGTGCCAGCCGAGCAACGCCCCTAGCAGCAGATACGCAGTATTTT
>13|few|TRBV6-1|TRBJ1-6|-
CASRISYNSPLHF
TGTGCCAGCCGGATCTCCTATAATTCACCCCTCCACTTT
>15|once|TRBV24-1|TRBJ2-5|TRBD2
CATSDPAGYQETQYF
TGTGCCACCAGTGATCCAGCGGGGTACCAAGAGACCCAGTACTTC
>12|-|TRBV7-8|TRBJ2-4|TRBD2
CASSLVGGLAHF
TGTGCCAGCAGCTTAGTGGGGGGGTTGGCGCACTTC
>14|-|TRBV7-9|TRBJ2-7|-
CASSWGTLAYEQYF
TGTGCCAGCAGCTGGGGGACACTCGCCTACGAGCAGTACTTC
>15|many|TRBV12-3/TRBV12-4|TRBJ2-1|-
CASSHGQLAYNEQFF
TGTGCCAGCAGTCACGGACAGTTAGCCTACAATGAGCAGTTCTTC
>14|-|TRBV29-1|TRBJ2-1|TRBD2
CSVAGTRAYNEQFF
TGCAGCGTTGCCGGGACTAGAGCGTACAATGAGCAGTTCTTC
>15|-|TRBV5-1|TRBJ2-3|-
CASSPTRADKDTQYF
TGCGCCAGCAGCCCGACCAGGGCAGACAAGGATACGCAGTATTTT
>15|-|TRBV7-2|TRBJ2-7|TRBD2
CASSLLRTSGSEQYF
TGTGCCAGCAGCCTACTTCGGACTAGCGGGAGCGAGCAGTACTTC
>15|few|TRBV25-1|TRBJ2-3|-
CASSEGWGGADTQYF
TGTGCCAGCAGTGAGGGGTGGGGTGGCGCAGATACGCAGTATTTT
>12|few|TRBV5-1|TRBJ2-7|-
CASSGGLDEQYF
TGCGCCAGCAGCGGGGGACTTGACGAGCAGTACTTC
>14|many|TRBV20-1|TRBJ2-7|TRBD2
CSARLAGGSYEQYF
TGCAGTGCTAGGCTAGCGGGAGGGTCCTACGAGCAGTACTTC
>13|-|TRBV10-3|TRBJ2-5|-
CAISGGSQETQYF
TGTGCCATCAGTGGAGGGAGCCAAGAGACCCAGTACTTC
>13|many|TRBV29-1|TRBJ2-1|-
CSVTRDSPYEQFF
TGCAGCGTGACCCGGGACTCCCCCTATGAGCAGTTCTTC
>15|-|TRBV7-2|TRBJ2-2|-
CASSYTAELAGELFF
TGTGCCAGCAGCTACACGGCCGAGTTGGCCGGGGAGCTGTTTTTT
>14|-|TRBV10-3|TRBJ2-5|TRBD2
CAISELAGQETQYF
TGTGCCATCAGTGAGCTAGCGGGACAAGAGACCCAGTACTTC
>16|few|TRBV6-1|TRBJ2-7|TRBD2
CASSSTSGSQSYEQYF
TGTGCCAGCAGTAGCACTAGCGGGAGTCAGTCCTACGAGCAGTACTTC
>16|-|TRBV12-3/TRBV12-4|TRBJ1-2|-
CASSLFQGRGSYGYTF
TGTGCCAGCAGTTTATTCCAAGGCAGGGGATCCTATGGCTACACCTTC
>11|-|TRBV24-1|TRBJ2-1|-
CATSEGLGQFF
TGTGCCACCAGTGAGGGACTTGGGCAGTTCTTC
>14|few|TRBV3-1|TRBJ2-1|-
CASSPSSSYNEQFF
TGTGCCAGCAGCCCGAGTTCCTCCTACAATGAGCAGTTCTTC
>15|-|TRBV7-6|TRBJ2-3|-
CASSSIYGSTDTQYF
TGTGCCAGCAGCTCTATTTATGGGAGCACAGATACGCAGTATTTT
>14|once|TRBV28|TRBJ2-2|-
CASSFAENTGELFF
TGTGCCAGCAGTTTTGCGGAGAACACCGGGGAGCTGTTTTTT